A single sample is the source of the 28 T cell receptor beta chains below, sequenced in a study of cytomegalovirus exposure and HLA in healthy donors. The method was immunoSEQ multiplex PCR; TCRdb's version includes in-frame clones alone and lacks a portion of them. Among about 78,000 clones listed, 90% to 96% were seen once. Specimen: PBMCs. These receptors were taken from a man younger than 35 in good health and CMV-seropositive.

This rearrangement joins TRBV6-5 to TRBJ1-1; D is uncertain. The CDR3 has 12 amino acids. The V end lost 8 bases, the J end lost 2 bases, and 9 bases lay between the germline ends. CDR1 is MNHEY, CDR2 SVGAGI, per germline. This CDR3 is CASGSRNTEAFF. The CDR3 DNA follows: TGTGCCAGCGGGTCTAGAAACACTGAAGCTTTCTTT.

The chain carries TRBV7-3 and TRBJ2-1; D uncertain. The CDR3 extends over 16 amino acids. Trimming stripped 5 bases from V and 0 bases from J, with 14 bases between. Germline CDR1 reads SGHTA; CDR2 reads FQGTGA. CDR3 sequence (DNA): TGTGCCAGCAGCCAACTGCGGCAGAGCTCCTACAATGAGCAGTTCTTC. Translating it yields CASSQLRQSSYNEQFF.

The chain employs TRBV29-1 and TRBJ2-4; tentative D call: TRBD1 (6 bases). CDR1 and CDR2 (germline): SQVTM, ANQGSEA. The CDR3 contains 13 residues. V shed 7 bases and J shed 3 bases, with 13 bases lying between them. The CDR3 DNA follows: TGCAGCGCCCGAGGGGGTGGCAAAAACATTCAGTACTTC. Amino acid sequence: CSARGGGKNIQYF.

CDR3 protein: CASSLGGTASVFYGYTF. The CDR3 bases are TGTGCCAGCAGCTTAGGGGGGACAGCCAGCGTTTTCTATGGCTACACCTTC. V is TRBV13 and J is TRBJ1-2; 7 bases align to TRBD1. V dropped 0 bases and J dropped 4; count of bases not matched to a gene: 11. There are 17 residues in the CDR3. Per the germline V gene, CDR1 is PRHDT and CDR2 is FYEKMQ (reference sequence).

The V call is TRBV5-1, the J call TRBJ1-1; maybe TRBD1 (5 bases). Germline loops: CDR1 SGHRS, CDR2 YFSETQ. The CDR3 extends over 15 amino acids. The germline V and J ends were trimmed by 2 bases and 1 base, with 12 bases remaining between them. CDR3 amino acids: CASSLDPQGNTEAFF. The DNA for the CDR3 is TGCGCCAGCAGCTTAGATCCCCAGGGGAACACTGAAGCTTTCTTT.

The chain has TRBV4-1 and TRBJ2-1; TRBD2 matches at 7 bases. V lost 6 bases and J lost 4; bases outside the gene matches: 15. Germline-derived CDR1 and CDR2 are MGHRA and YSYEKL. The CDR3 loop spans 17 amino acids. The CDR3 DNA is TGCGCCAGCAGAGCGGTGGGGGGAGGGCCGAGATACAATGAGCAGTTCTTC. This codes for CASRAVGGGPRYNEQFF.

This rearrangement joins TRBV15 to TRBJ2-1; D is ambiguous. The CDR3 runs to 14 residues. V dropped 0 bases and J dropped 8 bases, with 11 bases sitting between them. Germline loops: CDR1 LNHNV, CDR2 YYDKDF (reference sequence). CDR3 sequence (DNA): TGTGCCACCAGCAGAGACTCGAATCGGGATGAGCAGTTCTTC. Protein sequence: CATSRDSNRDEQFF.

The CDR3 nucleotides are TGTGCCAGCCTTTCCGTCGACAGAACCTACGAGCAGTACTTC. Residues: CASLSVDRTYEQYF. This chain joins TRBV2 and TRBJ2-7; D is possibly TRBD1 (5 bases). The ends were cut back, 8 bases at V and 2 bases at J, with 16 bases in the middle. The CDR3 is 14 amino acids. Germline V lookup: CDR1 SNHLY, CDR2 FYNNEI.

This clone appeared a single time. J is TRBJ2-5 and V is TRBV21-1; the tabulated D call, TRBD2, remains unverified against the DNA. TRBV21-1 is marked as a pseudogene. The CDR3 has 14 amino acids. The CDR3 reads CATQQCGIPETQYF. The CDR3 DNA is TGTGCCACCCAGCAATGCGGGATTCCAGAGACCCAGTACTTC.

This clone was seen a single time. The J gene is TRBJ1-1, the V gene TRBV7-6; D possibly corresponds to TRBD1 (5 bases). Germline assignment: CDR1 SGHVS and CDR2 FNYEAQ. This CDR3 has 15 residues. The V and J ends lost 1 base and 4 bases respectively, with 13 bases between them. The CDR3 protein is CASSLVQGFGTEAFF. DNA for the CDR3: TGTGCCAGCAGCTTAGTCCAGGGTTTTGGCACTGAAGCTTTCTTT.

This chain's CDR3 is CASSFRAQGTDTQYF. In nucleotides, the CDR3 is TGTGCCAGCAGTTTTCGGGCTCAGGGAACAGATACGCAGTATTTT. This chain uses TRBV28 with TRBJ2-3; weak D call: TRBD1 (5 bases). CDR1 is MDHEN and CDR2 is SYDVKM in the germline V gene. The CDR3 extends over 15 amino acids. Trimming took 3 bases from V and 3 from J, leaving 13 bases between them.

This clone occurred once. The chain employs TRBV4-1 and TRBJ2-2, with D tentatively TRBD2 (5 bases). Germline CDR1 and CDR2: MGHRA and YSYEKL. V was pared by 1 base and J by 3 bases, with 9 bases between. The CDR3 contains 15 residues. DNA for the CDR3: TGCGCCAGCAGCCAAGGGAGGTGGGACACCGGGGAGCTGTTTTTT. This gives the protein CASSQGRWDTGELFF.

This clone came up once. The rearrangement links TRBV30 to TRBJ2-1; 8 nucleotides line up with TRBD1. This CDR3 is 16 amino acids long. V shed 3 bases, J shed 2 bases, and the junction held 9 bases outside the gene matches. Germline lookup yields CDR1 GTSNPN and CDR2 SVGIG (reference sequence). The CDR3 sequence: CAWRGSGTGTYNEQFF. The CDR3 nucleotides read TGTGCCTGGAGGGGCTCCGGGACAGGAACCTACAATGAGCAGTTCTTC.

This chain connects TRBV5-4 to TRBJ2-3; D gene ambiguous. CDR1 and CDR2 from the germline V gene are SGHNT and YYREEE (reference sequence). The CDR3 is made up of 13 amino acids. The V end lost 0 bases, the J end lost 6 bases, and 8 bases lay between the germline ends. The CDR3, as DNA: TGTGCCAGCAGCTTGGCCCCCCGGGATACGCAGTATTTT. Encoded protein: CASSLAPRDTQYF.

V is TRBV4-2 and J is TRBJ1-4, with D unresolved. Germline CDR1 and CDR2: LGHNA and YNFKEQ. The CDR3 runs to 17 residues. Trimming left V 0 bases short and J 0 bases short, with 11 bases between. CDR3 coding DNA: TGTGCCAGCAGCCAAGATGCCAGAGCGGCAACTAATGAAAAACTGTTTTTT. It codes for CASSQDARAATNEKLFF.

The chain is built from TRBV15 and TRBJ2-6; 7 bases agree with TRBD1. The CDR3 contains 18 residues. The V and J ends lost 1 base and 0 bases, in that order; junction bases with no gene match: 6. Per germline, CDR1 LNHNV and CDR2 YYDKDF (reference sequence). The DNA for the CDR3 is TGTGCCACCAGCAGAGGTTCCGGGACAGTCTCTGGGGCCAACGTCCTGACTTTC. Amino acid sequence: CATSRGSGTVSGANVLTF. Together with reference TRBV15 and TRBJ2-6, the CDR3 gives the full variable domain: DAMVIQNPRYQVTQFGKPVTLSCSQTLNHNVMYWYQQKSSQAPKLLFHYYDKDFNNEADTPDNFQSRRPNTSFCFLDIRSPGLGDTAMYLCATSRGSGTVSGANVLTFGAGSRLTVL.

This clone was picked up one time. CDR3 in amino acids: CASSEQKREPQHF. CDR3 sequence (DNA): TGTGCCAGCAGTGAGCAAAAACGGGAGCCCCAGCATTTT. The chain has TRBV27 and TRBJ1-5; the D is unclear. The V and J ends lost 5 bases and 8 bases respectively, with 13 bases between them. From germline, CDR1 is MNHEY and CDR2 SMNVEV (reference sequence). The CDR3 contains 13 residues.

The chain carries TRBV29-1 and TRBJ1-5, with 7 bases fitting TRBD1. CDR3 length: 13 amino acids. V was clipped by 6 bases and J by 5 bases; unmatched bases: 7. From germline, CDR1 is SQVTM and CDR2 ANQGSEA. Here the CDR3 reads CSVGGTGDQPQHF. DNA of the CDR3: TGCAGCGTCGGGGGCACAGGGGATCAGCCCCAGCATTTT.

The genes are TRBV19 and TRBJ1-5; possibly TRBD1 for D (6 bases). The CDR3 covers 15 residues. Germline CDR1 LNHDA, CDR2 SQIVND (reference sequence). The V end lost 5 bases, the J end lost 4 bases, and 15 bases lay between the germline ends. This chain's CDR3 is CASSDQGDRNQPQHF. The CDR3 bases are TGTGCCAGTAGTGACCAGGGTGACAGGAATCAGCCCCAGCATTTT.

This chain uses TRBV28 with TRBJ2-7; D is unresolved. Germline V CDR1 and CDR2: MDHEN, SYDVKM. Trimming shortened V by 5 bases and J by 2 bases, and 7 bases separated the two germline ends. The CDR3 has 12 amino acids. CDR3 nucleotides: TGTGCCAGCAGTCCATCCACCTACGAGCAGTACTTC. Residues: CASSPSTYEQYF.

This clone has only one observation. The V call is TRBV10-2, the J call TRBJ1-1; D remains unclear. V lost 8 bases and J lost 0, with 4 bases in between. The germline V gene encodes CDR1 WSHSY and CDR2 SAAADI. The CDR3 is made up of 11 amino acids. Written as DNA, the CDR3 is TGCGCCAGCCAATTGAACACTGAAGCTTTCTTT. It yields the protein CASQLNTEAFF.

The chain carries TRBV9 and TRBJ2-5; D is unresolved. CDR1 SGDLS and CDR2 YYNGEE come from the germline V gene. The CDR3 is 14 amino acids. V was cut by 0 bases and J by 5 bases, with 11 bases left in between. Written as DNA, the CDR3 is TGTGCCAGCAGCGTAGGAGCTGAATTGGAGACCCAGTACTTC. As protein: CASSVGAELETQYF.

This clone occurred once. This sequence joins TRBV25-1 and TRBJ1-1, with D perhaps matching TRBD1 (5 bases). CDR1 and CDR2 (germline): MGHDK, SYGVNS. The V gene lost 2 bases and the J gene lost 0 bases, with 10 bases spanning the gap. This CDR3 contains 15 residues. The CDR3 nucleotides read TGTGCCAGCAGTGAAGTTCGGGGGGTGAACACTGAAGCTTTCTTT. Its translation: CASSEVRGVNTEAFF.

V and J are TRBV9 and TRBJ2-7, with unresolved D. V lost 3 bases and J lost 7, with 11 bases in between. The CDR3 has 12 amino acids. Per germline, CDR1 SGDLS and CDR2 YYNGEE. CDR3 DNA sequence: TGTGCCAGCAGCGGCCTGACGGGTGAGCAGTACTTC. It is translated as CASSGLTGEQYF.

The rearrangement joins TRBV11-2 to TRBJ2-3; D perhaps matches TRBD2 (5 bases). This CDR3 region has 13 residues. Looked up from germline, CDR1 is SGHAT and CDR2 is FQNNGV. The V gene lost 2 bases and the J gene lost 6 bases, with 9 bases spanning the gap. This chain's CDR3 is CASSLSGVDTQYF. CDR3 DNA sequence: TGTGCCAGCAGCTTATCCGGGGTTGATACGCAGTATTTT.

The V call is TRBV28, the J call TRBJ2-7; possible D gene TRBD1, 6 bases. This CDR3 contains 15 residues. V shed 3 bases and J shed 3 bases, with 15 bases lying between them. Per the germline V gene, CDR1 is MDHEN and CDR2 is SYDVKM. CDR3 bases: TGTGCCAGCAGTTTTGGGACACCTTTTAACTACGAGCAGTACTTC. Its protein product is CASSFGTPFNYEQYF.

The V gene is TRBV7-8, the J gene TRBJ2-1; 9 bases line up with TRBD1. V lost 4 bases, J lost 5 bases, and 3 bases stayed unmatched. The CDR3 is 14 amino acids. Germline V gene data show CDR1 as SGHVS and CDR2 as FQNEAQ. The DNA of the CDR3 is TGTGCCAGCAGCTCCGGGACAGGGAACAATGAGCAGTTCTTC. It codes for CASSSGTGNNEQFF. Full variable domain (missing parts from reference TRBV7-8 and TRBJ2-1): GAGVSQSPRYKVAKRGQDVALRCDPISGHVSLFWYQQALGQGPEFLTYFQNEAQLDKSGLPSDRFFAERPEGSVSTLKIQRTQQEDSAVYLCASSSGTGNNEQFFGPGTRLTVL.

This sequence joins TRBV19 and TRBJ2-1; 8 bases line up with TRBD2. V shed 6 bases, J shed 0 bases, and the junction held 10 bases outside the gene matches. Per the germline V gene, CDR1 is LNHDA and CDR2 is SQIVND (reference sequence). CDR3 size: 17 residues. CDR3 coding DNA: TGTGCCAGTAGGAAGGGTGGGAGCGGGGGCTCCTACAATGAGCAGTTCTTC. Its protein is CASRKGGSGGSYNEQFF.